The table lists the clone carrying this T cell receptor beta chain with a count of one. The repertoire was sequenced with immunoSEQ multiplex PCR; TCRdb's copy has only in-frame clones and lacks some. The data hold around 150,000 clones, with approximately 95% observed a single time. The entry originates in a study of T cell responses to AZD1222 COVID-19 vaccine. Deletions cut 5 bases from V and 7 bases from J, with 9 bases between. This CDR3 is 12 amino acids long. The germline gives CDR1 SGDLS, CDR2 YYNGEE. This clonotype was sampled from an adult who received the AZD1222 COVID-19 vaccine. The J gene is TRBJ2-2, the V gene TRBV9; D is unclear. Sequencing used peripheral blood, obtained 28 days after the second AZD1222 dose. For the CDR3, the DNA is TGTGCCAGCAGTCTGTCCTACGGGGAGCTGTTTTTT. Its protein product is CASSLSYGELFF.